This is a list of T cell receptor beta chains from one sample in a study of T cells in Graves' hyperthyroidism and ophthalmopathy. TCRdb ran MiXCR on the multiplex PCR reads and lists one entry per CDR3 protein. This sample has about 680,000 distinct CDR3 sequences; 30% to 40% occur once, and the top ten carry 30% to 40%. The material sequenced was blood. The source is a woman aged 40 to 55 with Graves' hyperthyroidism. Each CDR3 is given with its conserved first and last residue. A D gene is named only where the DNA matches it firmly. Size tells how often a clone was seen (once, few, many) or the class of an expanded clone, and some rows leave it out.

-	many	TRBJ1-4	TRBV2	CASAETGNEKLFF	TGTGCCAGCGCTGAGACGGGAAATGAAAAACTGTTTTTT
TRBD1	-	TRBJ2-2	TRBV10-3	CAISARQDRDGELFF	TGTGCCATCAGTGCACGCCAAGACAGGGACGGGGAGCTGTTTTTT
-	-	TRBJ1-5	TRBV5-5	CASSKYSNQPQHF	TGTGCCAGCAGCAAATATAGCAATCAGCCCCAGCATTTT
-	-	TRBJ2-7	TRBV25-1	CASSEEGSNYEQYF	TGTGCCAGCAGTGAAGAGGGGTCAAACTACGAGCAGTACTTC
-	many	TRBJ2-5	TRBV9	CASSVGGSSETQYF	TGTGCCAGCAGCGTAGGAGGTTCCTCAGAGACCCAGTACTTC
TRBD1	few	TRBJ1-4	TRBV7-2	CASSSGTGATNEKLFF	TGTGCCAGCAGCTCCGGGACAGGGGCAACTAATGAAAAACTGTTTTTT
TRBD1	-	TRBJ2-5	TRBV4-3	CASSQDYTGATQETQYF	TGCGCCAGCAGCCAAGATTACACAGGGGCTACACAAGAGACCCAGTACTTC
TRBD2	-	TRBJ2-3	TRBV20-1	CSRASGIGYTDTQYF	TGCAGTCGTGCTAGCGGGATTGGGTACACAGATACGCAGTATTTT
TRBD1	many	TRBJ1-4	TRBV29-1	CSVWTGRNEKLFF	TGCAGCGTTTGGACAGGGCGTAATGAAAAACTGTTTTTT
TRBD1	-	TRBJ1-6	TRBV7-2	CASSLYGQGESPLHF	TGTGCCAGCAGCTTATACGGACAGGGGGAATCACCCCTCCACTTT
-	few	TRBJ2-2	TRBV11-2	CASSLASGRGTGELFF	TGTGCCAGCAGCTTAGCGTCGGGGCGGGGCACCGGGGAGCTGTTTTTT
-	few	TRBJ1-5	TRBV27	CASSLTSPLGNQPQHF	TGTGCCAGCAGTTTGACGTCCCCCCTCGGCAATCAGCCCCAGCATTTT
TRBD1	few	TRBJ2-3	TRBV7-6	CASSLAGTGADTQYF	TGTGCCAGCAGCTTAGCGGGGACAGGGGCAGATACGCAGTATTTT
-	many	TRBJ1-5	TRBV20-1	CSASSQPQHF	TGCAGTGCTAGTAGTCAGCCCCAGCATTTT
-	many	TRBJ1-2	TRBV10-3	CASLPVGGDYGYTF	TGTGCCAGCCTGCCGGTCGGCGGAGACTATGGCTACACCTTC
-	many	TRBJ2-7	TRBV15	CATSRDTLDSLSYEQYF	TGTGCCACCAGCAGAGACACCCTGGACAGCCTCTCCTACGAGCAGTACTTC
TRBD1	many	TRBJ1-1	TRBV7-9	CASSPTGSNTEAFF	TGTGCCAGCAGCCCGACAGGGTCAAACACTGAAGCTTTCTTT
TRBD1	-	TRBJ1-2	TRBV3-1	CASSQDPGQLPNYGYTF	TGTGCCAGCAGCCAAGACCCGGGACAGTTACCGAACTATGGCTACACCTTC
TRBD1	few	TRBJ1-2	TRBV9	CASSVVDRAGGYTF	TGTGCCAGCAGCGTAGTAGACAGGGCGGGTGGCTACACCTTC
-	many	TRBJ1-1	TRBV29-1	CSVLPTGSWNTEAFF	TGCAGCGTTCTCCCCACAGGGAGTTGGAACACTGAAGCTTTCTTT
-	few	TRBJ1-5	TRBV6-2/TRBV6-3	CASSYDLGSAQHF	TGTGCCAGCAGCTACGATCTGGGGTCAGCCCAGCATTTT
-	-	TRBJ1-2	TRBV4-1	CASSQGREEDGYTF	TGCGCCAGCAGCCAGGGGAGGGAAGAAGATGGCTACACCTTC
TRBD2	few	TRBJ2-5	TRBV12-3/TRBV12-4	CASSFPPSGGGETQYF	TGTGCCAGCAGTTTCCCCCCTAGCGGGGGTGGGGAGACCCAGTACTTC
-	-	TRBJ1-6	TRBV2	CASTAGQILYSPLHF	TGTGCCAGCACAGCCGGACAGATATTATATTCACCCCTCCACTTT
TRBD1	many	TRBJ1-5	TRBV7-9	CASSQGQVEQPQHF	TGTGCCAGCAGCCAGGGACAGGTCGAACAGCCCCAGCATTTT
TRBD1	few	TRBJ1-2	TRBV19	CATFRGEYGYTF	TGTGCCACCTTCAGGGGGGAATATGGCTACACCTTC
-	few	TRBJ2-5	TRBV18	CASSPPGWETQYF	TGTGCCAGCTCACCACCGGGATGGGAGACCCAGTACTTC
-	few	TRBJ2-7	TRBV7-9	CASSFARGAGSYEQYF	TGTGCCAGCAGCTTCGCCCGGGGGGCAGGGTCCTACGAGCAGTACTTC
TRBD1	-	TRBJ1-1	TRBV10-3	CAIRQTGRNTEAFF	TGTGCCATCAGGCAGACAGGGAGGAACACTGAAGCTTTCTTT
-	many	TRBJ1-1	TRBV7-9	CASSLVAGVRTEAFF	TGTGCCAGCAGCTTAGTTGCCGGGGTAAGGACTGAAGCTTTCTTT
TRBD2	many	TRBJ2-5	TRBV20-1	CSARRRAPGLVFGETQYF	TGCAGTGCTAGAAGGCGTGCACCGGGACTAGTTTTTGGAGAGACCCAGTACTTC
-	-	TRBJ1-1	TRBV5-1	CASSFGAMNTEAFF	TGCGCCAGCAGCTTCGGGGCTATGAACACTGAAGCTTTCTTT
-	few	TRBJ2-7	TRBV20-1	CSARDMMGVSYEQYF	TGCAGTGCTAGAGATATGATGGGGGTCTCCTACGAGCAGTACTTC
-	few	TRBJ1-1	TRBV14	CASKQGWQNTEAFF	TGTGCCAGCAAACAAGGGTGGCAGAACACTGAAGCTTTCTTT
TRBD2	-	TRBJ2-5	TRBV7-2	CASSTPTSGKETQYF	TGTGCCAGCAGTACCCCGACTAGCGGGAAGGAGACCCAGTACTTC
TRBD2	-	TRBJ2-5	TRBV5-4	CASSRTGGTGQETQYF	TGTGCCAGCAGTCGGACGGGGGGTACAGGACAAGAGACCCAGTACTTC
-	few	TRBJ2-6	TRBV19	CAGNSRPGAERRAGANVLTF	TGTGCCGGAAACTCCCGCCCCGGGGCCGAGAGGAGAGCTGGGGCCAACGTCCTGACTTTC
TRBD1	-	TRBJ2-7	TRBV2	CASSGGQGLYLVYEQYF	TGTGCCAGCAGTGGCGGACAGGGGCTGTACCTTGTCTACGAGCAGTACTTC
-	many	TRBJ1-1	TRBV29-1	CSAAPWGETEAFF	TGCAGCGCGGCCCCCTGGGGTGAGACTGAAGCTTTCTTT
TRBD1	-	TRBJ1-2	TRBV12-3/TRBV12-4	CASSLYRDRVHGYTF	TGTGCCAGCAGTCTCTACCGGGACAGGGTCCATGGCTACACCTTC
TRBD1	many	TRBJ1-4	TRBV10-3	CATGEGQNNEKLFF	TGTGCCACCGGTGAGGGACAGAATAATGAAAAACTGTTTTTT
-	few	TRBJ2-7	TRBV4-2	CASSQDFGFTYEQYF	TGTGCCAGCAGCCAAGACTTCGGGTTTACCTACGAGCAGTACTTC
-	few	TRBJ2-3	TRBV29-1	CSVDRVGADTQYF	TGCAGCGTTGATAGGGTCGGGGCCGATACGCAGTATTTT